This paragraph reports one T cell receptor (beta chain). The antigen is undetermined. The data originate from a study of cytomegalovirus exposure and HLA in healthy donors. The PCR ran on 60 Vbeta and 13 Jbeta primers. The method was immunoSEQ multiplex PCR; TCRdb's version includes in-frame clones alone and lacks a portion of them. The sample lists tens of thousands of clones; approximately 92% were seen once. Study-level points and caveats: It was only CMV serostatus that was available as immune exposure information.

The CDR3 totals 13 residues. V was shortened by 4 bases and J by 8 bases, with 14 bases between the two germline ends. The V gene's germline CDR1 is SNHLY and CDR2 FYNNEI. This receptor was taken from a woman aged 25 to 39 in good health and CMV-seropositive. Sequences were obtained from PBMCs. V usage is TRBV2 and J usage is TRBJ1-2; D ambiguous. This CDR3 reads CASSGLSGGGYTF. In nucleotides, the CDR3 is TGTGCCAGCAGTGGATTATCGGGAGGGGGCTACACCTTC.